This TCR beta chain was found in a study of Ad26.COV2.S vaccination and SARS-CoV-2 variants. Assay used: immunoSEQ multiplex PCR; TCRdb lists only in-frame clones, some missing. The table has more than 350,000 clones, around 90% seen once. Specified treatment: approximately 18 received Ad26.COV2.S at low or high dose, single or two shots; 5 received placebo; per-sample allocation not given. After the first vaccine or placebo injection, samples were drawn on day 63. Within Boston, the person who donated was an adult of 18-55 years. SARS-CoV-2 spike from the Wuhan strain was encoded by the vaccine, an Ad26 vector. This CDR3 is built from 17 residues. Germline V gene sequence: CDR1 LGHNA, CDR2 YSLEER. J gave up 3 bases and V 3 bases, and 10 bases lay outside the gene matches.

This TCR came from a person between 18 and 59 years old who received the Ad26.COV2.S COVID-19 vaccine or a placebo. This specimen was peripheral blood, taken in a trial of Ad26.COV2.S vaccine versus placebo. The chain uses TRBV4-3 and TRBJ1-1, with 10 bases aligning to TRBD1. CDR3: CASSQAPGTGVDTEAFF. The DNA of the CDR3 is TGCGCCAGCAGCCAGGCTCCCGGGACAGGGGTCGACACTGAAGCTTTCTTT.